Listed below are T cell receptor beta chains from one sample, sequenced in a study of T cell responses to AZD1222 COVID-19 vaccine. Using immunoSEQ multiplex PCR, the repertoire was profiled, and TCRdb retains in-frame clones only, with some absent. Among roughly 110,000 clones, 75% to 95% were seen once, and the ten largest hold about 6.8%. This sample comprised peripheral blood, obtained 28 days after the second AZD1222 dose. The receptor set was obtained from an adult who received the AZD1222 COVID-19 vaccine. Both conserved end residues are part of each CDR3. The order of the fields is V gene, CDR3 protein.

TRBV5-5 CASSLHGQGAYEQYF
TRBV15 CATSRSTSGGANEQFF
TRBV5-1 CASSLDLSLRGYTF
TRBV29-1 CSVLLDSPNEQFF
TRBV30 CAWSRLGTQVGF
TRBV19 CASSSQQGLTNEKLFF
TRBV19 CASSIDPRNSPLHF
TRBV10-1 CASSESGDQETQYF
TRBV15 CATSIRGGLYEQYF
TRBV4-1 CASSQVEKGTGNTIYF
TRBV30 CAWSPKSFNEKLFF
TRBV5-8 CASSGDGETQYF
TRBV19 CATTKTGQGFSSGANVLTF
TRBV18 CASSPLAGSYEQYF
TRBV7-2 CASSLDGTGASPLHF
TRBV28 CASSAWTFPNEKLFF
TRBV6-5 CASTLRARGETQYF
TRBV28 CASSPGQGYQPQHF
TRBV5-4 CASSLDGVYGYTF
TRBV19 CASTRLGELLSGNTIYF
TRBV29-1 CSVSGQVNQPQHF
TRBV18 CASSPAKLAGGVKEQFF
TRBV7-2 CASSFGRREQYF
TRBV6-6 CASSNRDGGYTEAFF
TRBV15 CATSRDPLADTDTQYF
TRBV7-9 CASSPGTERANVLTF
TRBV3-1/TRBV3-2 CASSQVWVETEAFF
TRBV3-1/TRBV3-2 CASSPRRGERGFQETQYF
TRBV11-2 CASSFTGPSYNEQFF
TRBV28 CASSLRDRNNQPQHF
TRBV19 CASSTQGSTEAFF
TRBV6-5 CASKEGGYNEQFF
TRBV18 CASSPSGRATDTQYF
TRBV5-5 CASIRQGGTGELFF
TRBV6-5 CASSRQINRKETQYF
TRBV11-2 CASSLGWTGQETQYF
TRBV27 CASSPTGTGLDGYTF
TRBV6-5 CASSYSGDNSYEQYF
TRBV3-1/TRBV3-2 CASSPGRGHEQYF
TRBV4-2 CASSQEGGSGGSTTDTQYF
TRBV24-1 CATSAPLTFEQFF
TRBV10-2 CASRRTENSPLHF
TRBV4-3 CASSQELAATDTQYF
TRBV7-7 CASSPLLSPNYGYTF